The clone carrying this T cell receptor beta chain was picked up a small number of times. Its antigen remains unidentified. Described time point: persistent/refractory GD, antithyroid drugs over 5 years with positive TRAb. The TCR library used RNA extracted from PBMCs. This specimen belongs to a study of regulatory T cells in long-lasting Graves disease. Study-level points and caveats: New patients shared 800 to 1,000 public clonotypes, fewer than the approximately 3,000 shared by persistent patients. Persistent cases favored TRBV28, TRBJ1-2 and TRBJ2-5.

Trimming left V 0 bases short and J 3 bases short, with 8 bases between. From germline, CDR1 is DFQATT and CDR2 SNEGSKA (reference sequence). The CDR3 spans 13 residues. With iRepertoire HTBI primers and Arm-PCR of CDR3 regions, TCR beta libraries were built. From the multiplex PCR reads, TCRdb called clonotypes with MiXCR, one entry per CDR3 protein. The sample contains 600,000 to 850,000 distinct CDR3 sequences, approximately 29% of which appear only once. This clonotype was obtained from a female donor with Graves disease. Sequences were derived from peripheral blood mononuclear cells (PBMCs), sampled when the disease was refractory, from a patient treated with antithyroid drugs. The chain employs TRBV20-1 and TRBJ1-1, with D hard to call. DNA for the CDR3: TGCAGTGCTAGAGATCTGGAGTACACTGAAGCTTTCTTT. Translating it yields CSARDLEYTEAFF.